These T cell receptor beta chains were read from a single sample in a study of control samples from healthy donors and cancer patients. The data were produced by immunoSEQ multiplex PCR, yet TCRdb's version contains in-frame clones alone and is incomplete. The sample lists about 35,000 clones, 90% to 95% occurring once. Material: PBMCs. All receptors come from a middle-aged man with colorectal cancer. The conserved cysteine and the conserved F or W are not part of the CDR3 here. The order of the fields is D gene, clone size, V gene, J gene, CDR3 protein. The D gene is left open where the match is weak. Not all rows give a size; the values are once, few, many and, for expanded clones, a class.

>-|-|TRBV5-4|TRBJ1-4
ASSSASGWGPNEKLF
>-|-|TRBV6-2/TRBV6-3|TRBJ2-5
ASSYSGRADRAQY
>-|-|TRBV2|TRBJ2-7
ASTLGVTGGTLEQY
>-|-|TRBV7-9|TRBJ2-5
ASSFDMSAQETQY
>TRBD2|-|TRBV7-8|TRBJ2-7
ASSARGDYEQY
>-|few|TRBV5-6|TRBJ1-1
ASSQFGLRVTEAF
>TRBD1|once|TRBV5-8|TRBJ1-4
ASSSGQAGTKLF
>TRBD2|-|TRBV15|TRBJ2-3
ATKERGYYTDTQY
>-|-|TRBV5-1|TRBJ1-5
ASSFRGDQPQH
>-|-|TRBV5-1|TRBJ2-6
ASSLSGANVLT
>-|-|TRBV27|TRBJ2-7
ASSRDGTNYEQY
>-|-|TRBV19|TRBJ1-1
ASSIRGGEAF
>TRBD1|-|TRBV15|TRBJ2-7
ATSRESGTGGYEQY
>TRBD1|-|TRBV6-4|TRBJ1-4
ATPDRDVDEKLF
>-|-|TRBV5-1|TRBJ1-2
ASSLEAGGYT
>TRBD2|-|TRBV5-3|TRBJ2-5
ARSPSSGGSTQRIETQY
>TRBD2|-|TRBV4-1|TRBJ2-7
ASSRGSGTSYEQY
>-|-|TRBV5-6|TRBJ2-7
ASSFREGARYEQY
>TRBD1|once|TRBV7-9|TRBJ1-1
ASSLGTGLPEAF
>TRBD2|-|TRBV25-1|TRBJ2-1
ASSHGTSGGAHEQF
>-|once|TRBV7-9|TRBJ1-2
ASSSTEDLYGYT
>-|once|TRBV18|TRBJ1-1
ASSPQVNTEAF
>TRBD1|-|TRBV24-1|TRBJ2-1
ATSDLRDRGGNEQF
>-|-|TRBV2|TRBJ1-3
ASSVLLSGNTIY
>-|-|TRBV6-1|TRBJ1-2
ASSEGVFGQLNYGYT
>-|-|TRBV27|TRBJ2-7
ASRYSGLGEQY
>-|-|TRBV11-3|TRBJ2-1
ASSLYQGPYNEQF